Below, one TCR beta chain is given with its context. The CDR3 extends over 14 amino acids. Germline loops: CDR1 SGHTA, CDR2 FQGNSA. Losses at the gene ends were 6 bases for V and 4 bases for J; bases not matched to a gene: 7. The data originate from a study of radiation and T cells in renal cell carcinoma. About the research overall: Nephrectomy followed 15 Gy stereotactic body radiation by 4 weeks.

The time point: baseline pretreatment blood. Sample treatment: 15 Gy SBRT to primary tumor, nephrectomy 4 weeks later. Here immunoSEQ multiplex PCR was the method, and the copy in TCRdb shows in-frame clones only, minus some. Of 150,000 or so clones in the sample, about 87% were seen once. The TCR was taken from a woman in her 70s with renal cell carcinoma. Sequenced here: blood, sampled from a patient whose treatment included radiotherapy and nephrectomy. This rearrangement joins TRBV7-2 to TRBJ1-2; 8 positions agree with TRBD1. As DNA, the CDR3 is TGTGCCAGCAGATTGGACAGGGTGAGCTATGGCTACACCTTC. Protein sequence: CASRLDRVSYGYTF.